These 5 T cell receptor beta chains originate from one sample sequenced in a study of vaccination and CD4 T cells after COVID-19. Sequenced with the Oncomine TCR Beta short-read assay was DNA taken from cultured CD4+ T cells. One entry per CDR3 protein results from TCRdb running MiXCR on the PCR reads. This sample has around 13,000 distinct CDR3 sequences; 40% to 50% occur once, and the top ten carry approximately 25%. These TCRs' antigens remain unknown. Regarding treatment: roughly 10-day PBMC culture with coronavirus spike peptide pools or control peptides (ViraFEST assay). Material for sequencing was CD4+ T cells from blood, cultured in vitro. Receptor source: a human donor who had recovered from COVID-19.

V and J are TRBV6-1 and TRBJ2-4; D is perhaps TRBD1 (6 bases). Trimming took 6 bases from V and 0 from J, leaving 12 bases between them. CDR3 length: 15 residues. Germline V gene data show CDR1 as MNHNS and CDR2 as SASEGT. The CDR3 bases are TGTGCCAGCAGCCGGACAGCCGTAGCCAAAAACATTCAGTACTTC. Amino acids: CASSRTAVAKNIQYF.

The J gene is TRBJ2-1, the V gene TRBV7-2, with 7 bases identical to TRBD2. Germline lookup yields CDR1 SGHTA and CDR2 FQGNSA. The CDR3 is 18 residues long. V lost 5 bases to trimming and J lost 1 base; unmatched junction nucleotides: 14. In DNA, the CDR3 is TGTGCCAGCAGCCTTTTTGCTAGCGGAACCTTATCCTACAATGAGCAGTTCTTC. Translated, it gives CASSLFASGTLSYNEQFF.

This chain connects TRBV7-6 to TRBJ2-5; D possibly matches TRBD1 or TRBD2 (5 bases each). Trimming removed 5 bases at V and 2 bases at J, with 18 bases between. The CDR3 sequence is 16 residues long. Germline lookup yields CDR1 SGHVS and CDR2 FNYEAQ. CDR3 region: CASSRNLGRTQETQYF. As DNA, the CDR3 is TGTGCCAGCAGCCGCAACTTGGGACGGACACAAGAGACCCAGTACTTC.

The chain is built from TRBV15 and TRBJ1-6; the D gene is possibly TRBD1 (5 bases). There are 13 residues in the CDR3. The ends were cut back, 8 bases at V and 7 bases at J, with 12 bases in the middle. Germline CDR1 and CDR2: LNHNV and YYDKDF (reference sequence). The CDR3 nucleotides are TGTGCCACCGGGGCGCAGGAGAATTCACCCCTCCACTTT. Protein: CATGAQENSPLHF.

The CDR3 DNA follows: TGTGCCAGCTCACCAGTGCAGACAGACTATGGCTACACCTTC. It translates to CASSPVQTDYGYTF. The chain employs TRBV18 and TRBJ1-2, with D possibly matching TRBD1 (5 bases). The CDR3 sequence is 14 residues long. Trimming took 2 bases from V and 3 from J, leaving 10 bases between them. In germline, CDR1 is KGHSH, CDR2 LQKENI. Full variable domain (outside the CDR3, taken from reference TRBV18 and TRBJ1-2): NAGVMQNPRHLVRRRGQEARLRCSPMKGHSHVYWYRQLPEEGLKFMVYLQKENIIDESGMPKERFSAEFPKEGPSILRIQQVVRGDSAAYFCASSPVQTDYGYTFGSGTRLTVV.